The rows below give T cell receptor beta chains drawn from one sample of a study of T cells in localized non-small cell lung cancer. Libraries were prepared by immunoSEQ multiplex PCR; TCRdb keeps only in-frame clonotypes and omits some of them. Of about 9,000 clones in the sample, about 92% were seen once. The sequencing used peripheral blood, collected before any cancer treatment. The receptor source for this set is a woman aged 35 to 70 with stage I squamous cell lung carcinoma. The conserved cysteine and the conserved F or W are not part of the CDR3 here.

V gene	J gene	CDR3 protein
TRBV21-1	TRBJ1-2	ARDPGRRVSYGYT
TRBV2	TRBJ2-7	ASRGQRVLYEQY
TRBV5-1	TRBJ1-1	ASSSNTEAF
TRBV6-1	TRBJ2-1	ASSPRARDWDEQF
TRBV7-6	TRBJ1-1	ASSPGTGGLNTEAF
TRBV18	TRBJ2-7	ASSPPGYEQY
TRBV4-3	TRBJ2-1	ASSRLSSGGGSEQF
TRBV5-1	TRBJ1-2	ASSSEQGAFGYT
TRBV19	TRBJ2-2	ASSGGRGDAGELF
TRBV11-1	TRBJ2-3	ASSASGQNTDTQY
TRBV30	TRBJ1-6	AWSVPGGRAYSPLH
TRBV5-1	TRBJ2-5	ASSLGHNEGETQY
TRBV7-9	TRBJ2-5	ASSLGSGIQETQY
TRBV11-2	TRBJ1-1	ASSLDWPSSLGGAF
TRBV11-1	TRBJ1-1	ASSLRTGSALSF
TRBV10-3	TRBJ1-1	AISDSKGARAEAF
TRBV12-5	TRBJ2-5	ASGASRGAGETQY
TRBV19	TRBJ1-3	ASRSPAHSGNTIY
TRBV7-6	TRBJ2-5	ASSPRHRLGETQY
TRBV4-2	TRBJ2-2	ASSQNRYTGELF
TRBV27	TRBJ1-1	ASSLSIQGSTEAF
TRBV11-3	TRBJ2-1	ASSFSSGGHNEQF
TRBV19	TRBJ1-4	ASSTSVVVEKLF
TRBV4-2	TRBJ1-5	ASSQNANQPQH
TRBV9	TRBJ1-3	ARVGAGNTIY
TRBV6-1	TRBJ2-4	ASSFDSSGNIQY
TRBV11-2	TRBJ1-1	ASSFRGRGPGDTEAF
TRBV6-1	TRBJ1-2	ASILGEGLGYT
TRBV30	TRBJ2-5	AWETGTPYGTQY
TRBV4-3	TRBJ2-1	ASSQDVGGSSYNEQF
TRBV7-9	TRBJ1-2	ASSLGQLMGYT
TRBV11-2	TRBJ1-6	ASSLIERGSPLH
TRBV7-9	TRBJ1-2	ASSLVLETRPYGYT
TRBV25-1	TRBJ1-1	ASSESGLGEAF
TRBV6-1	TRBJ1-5	ASKITGDQPQH
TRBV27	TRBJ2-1	ASTPGLAYNEQF
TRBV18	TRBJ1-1	ASSLFPQGPTEAF
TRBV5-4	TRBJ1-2	ASSSDSPATYGYT
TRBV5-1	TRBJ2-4	ASSFASGGARRI
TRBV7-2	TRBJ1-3	ASSLGYSGNTIY
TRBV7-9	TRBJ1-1	ASSTQIQNTEAF
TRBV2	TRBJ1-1	ASTGAENTEAF
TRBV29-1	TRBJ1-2	SVLGTGFYT
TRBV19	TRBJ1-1	ASSRGTSYLNTEAF
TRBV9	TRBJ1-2	ASSEGTASNYGYT
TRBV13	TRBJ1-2	ASSFRDRNYGYT